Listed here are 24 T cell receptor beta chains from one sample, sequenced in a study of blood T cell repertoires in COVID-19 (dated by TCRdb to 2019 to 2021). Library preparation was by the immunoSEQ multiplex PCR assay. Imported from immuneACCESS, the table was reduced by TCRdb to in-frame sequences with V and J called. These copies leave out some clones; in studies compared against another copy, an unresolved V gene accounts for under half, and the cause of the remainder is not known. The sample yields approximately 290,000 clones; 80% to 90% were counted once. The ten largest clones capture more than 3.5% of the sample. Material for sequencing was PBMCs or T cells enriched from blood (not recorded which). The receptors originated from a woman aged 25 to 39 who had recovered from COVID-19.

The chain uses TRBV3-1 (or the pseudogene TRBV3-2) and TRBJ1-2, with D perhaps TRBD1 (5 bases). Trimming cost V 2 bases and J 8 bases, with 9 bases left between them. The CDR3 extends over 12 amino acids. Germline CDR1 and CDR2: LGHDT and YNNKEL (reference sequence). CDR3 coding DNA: TGTGCCAGCAGCCAAAGGACATCAGGCTACACCTTC. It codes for CASSQRTSGYTF.

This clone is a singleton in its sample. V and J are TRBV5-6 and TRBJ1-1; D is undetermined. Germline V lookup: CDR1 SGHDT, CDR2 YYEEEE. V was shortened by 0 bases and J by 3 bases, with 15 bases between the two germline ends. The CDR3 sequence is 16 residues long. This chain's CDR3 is CASSLVRGWKHTEAFF. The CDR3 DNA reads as TGTGCCAGCAGCTTGGTTAGAGGATGGAAACACACTGAAGCTTTCTTT.

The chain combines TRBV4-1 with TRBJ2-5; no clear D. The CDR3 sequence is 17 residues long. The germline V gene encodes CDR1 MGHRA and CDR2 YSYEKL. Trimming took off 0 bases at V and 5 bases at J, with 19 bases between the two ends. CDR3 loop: CASSQDVVQLGGETQYF. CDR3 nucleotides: TGCGCCAGCAGCCAAGATGTAGTACAGTTAGGTGGTGAGACCCAGTACTTC.

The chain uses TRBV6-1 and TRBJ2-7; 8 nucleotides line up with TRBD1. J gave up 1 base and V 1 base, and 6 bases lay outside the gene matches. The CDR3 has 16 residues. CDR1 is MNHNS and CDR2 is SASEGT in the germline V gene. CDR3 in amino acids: CASSEDPGTGSYEQYF. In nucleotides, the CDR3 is TGTGCCAGCAGTGAAGACCCCGGGACAGGTTCCTACGAGCAGTACTTC.

The CDR3 here is CASRPSDKQYF. The CDR3 DNA follows: TGTGCCAGCAGGCCGTCGGACAAGCAGTACTTC. This rearrangement joins TRBV2 to TRBJ2-7; tentatively, D is TRBD1 (5 bases). Deletions cut 6 bases from V and 8 bases from J, with 11 bases between. The CDR3 runs to 11 residues. Germline assignment: CDR1 SNHLY and CDR2 FYNNEI. The variable domain in full, completed from reference TRBV2 and TRBJ2-7, reads EPEVTQTPSHQVTQMGQEVILRCVPISNHLYFYWYRQILGQKVEFLVSFYNNEISEKSEIFDDQFSVERPDGSNFTLKIRSTKLEDSAMYFCASRPSDKQYFGPGTRLTVT.

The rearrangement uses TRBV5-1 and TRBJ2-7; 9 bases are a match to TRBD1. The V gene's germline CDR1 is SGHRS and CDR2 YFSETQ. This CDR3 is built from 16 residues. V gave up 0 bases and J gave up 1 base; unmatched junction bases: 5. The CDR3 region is CASSLGPGQGSYEQYF. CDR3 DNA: TGCGCCAGCAGCTTGGGGCCGGGACAGGGTTCCTACGAGCAGTACTTC.

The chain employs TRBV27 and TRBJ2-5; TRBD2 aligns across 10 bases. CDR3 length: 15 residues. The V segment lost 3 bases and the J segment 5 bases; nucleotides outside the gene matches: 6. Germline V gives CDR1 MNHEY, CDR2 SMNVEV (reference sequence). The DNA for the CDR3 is TGTGCCAGCAGTTTCCAGCGGGGGGGCAGGGAGACCCAGTACTTC. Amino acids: CASSFQRGGRETQYF.

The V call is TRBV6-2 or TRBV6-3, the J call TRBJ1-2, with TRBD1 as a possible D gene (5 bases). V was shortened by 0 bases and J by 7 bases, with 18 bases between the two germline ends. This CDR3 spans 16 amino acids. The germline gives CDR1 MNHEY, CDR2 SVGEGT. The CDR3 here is CASSYSIGGRPLGYTF. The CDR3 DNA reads TGTGCCAGCAGTTACTCGATCGGGGGACGGCCTCTTGGCTACACCTTC.

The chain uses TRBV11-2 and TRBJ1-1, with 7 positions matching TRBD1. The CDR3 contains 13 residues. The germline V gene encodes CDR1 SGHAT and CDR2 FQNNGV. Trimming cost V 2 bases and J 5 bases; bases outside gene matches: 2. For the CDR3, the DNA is TGTGCCAGCAGCTTAAGGGGGCGGACTGAAGCTTTCTTT. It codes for CASSLRGRTEAFF.

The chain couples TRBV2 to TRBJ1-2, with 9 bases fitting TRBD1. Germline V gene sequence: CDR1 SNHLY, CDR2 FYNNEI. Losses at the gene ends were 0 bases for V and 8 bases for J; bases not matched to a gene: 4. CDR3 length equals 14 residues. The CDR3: CASSEAVGTGGYTF. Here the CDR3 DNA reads TGTGCCAGCAGTGAAGCGGTTGGGACAGGGGGCTACACCTTC.

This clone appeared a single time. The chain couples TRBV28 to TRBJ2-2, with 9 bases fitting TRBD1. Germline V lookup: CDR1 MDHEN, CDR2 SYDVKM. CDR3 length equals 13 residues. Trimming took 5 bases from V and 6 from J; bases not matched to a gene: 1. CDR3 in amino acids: CASSRDRAGELFF. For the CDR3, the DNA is TGTGCCAGCAGTAGGGACAGGGCCGGGGAGCTGTTTTTT.

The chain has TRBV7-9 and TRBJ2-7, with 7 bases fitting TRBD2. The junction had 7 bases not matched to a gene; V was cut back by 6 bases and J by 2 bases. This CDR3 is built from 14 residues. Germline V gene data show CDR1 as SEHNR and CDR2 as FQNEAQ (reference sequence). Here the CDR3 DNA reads TGTGCCAGCAGACCTGCGGGGGTTACCTACGAGCAGTACTTC. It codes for CASRPAGVTYEQYF. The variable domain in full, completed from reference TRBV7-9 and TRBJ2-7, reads DTGVSQNPRHKITKRGQNVTFRCDPISEHNRLYWYRQTLGQGPEFLTYFQNEAQLEKSRLLSDRFSAERPKGSFSTLEIQRTEQGDSAMYLCASRPAGVTYEQYFGPGTRLTVT.

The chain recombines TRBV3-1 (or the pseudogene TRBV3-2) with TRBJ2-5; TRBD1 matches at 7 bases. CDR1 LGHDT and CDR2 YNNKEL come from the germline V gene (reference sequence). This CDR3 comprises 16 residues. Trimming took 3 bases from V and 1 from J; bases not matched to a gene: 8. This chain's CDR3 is CASSQSGQLSQETQYF. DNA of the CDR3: TGTGCCAGCAGCCAGTCGGGACAGCTTAGCCAAGAGACCCAGTACTTC.

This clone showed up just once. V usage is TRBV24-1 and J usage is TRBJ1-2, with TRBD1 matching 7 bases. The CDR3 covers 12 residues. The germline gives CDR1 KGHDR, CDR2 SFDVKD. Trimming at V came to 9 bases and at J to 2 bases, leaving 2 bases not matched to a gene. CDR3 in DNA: TGTGCCACCGGACAGGACAACTATGGCTACACCTTC. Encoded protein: CATGQDNYGYTF.

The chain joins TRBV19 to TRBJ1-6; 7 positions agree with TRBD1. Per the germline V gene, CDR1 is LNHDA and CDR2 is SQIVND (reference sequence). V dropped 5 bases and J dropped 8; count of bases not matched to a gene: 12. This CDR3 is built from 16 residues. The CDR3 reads CASSAPPGQLYSPLHF. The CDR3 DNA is TGTGCCAGTAGTGCCCCACCGGGACAGCTATATTCACCCCTCCACTTT. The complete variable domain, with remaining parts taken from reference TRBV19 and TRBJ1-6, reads DGGITQSPKYLFRKEGQNVTLSCEQNLNHDAMYWYRQDPGQGLRLIYYSQIVNDFQKGDIAEGYSVSREKKESFPLTVTSAQKNPTAFYLCASSAPPGQLYSPLHFGNGTRLTVT.

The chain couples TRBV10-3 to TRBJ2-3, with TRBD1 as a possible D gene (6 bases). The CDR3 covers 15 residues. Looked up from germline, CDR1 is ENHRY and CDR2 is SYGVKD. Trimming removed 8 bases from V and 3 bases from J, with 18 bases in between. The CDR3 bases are TGTGCCATCGATCAGGGGATAAGTGGGACAGATACGCAGTATTTT. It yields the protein CAIDQGISGTDTQYF.

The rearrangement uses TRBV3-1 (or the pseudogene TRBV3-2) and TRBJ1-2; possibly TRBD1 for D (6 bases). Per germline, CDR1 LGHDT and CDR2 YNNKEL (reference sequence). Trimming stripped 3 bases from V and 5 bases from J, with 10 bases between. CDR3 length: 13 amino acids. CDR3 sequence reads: CASSQGAWYGYTF. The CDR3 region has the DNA TGTGCCAGCAGCCAGGGGGCTTGGTATGGCTACACCTTC.

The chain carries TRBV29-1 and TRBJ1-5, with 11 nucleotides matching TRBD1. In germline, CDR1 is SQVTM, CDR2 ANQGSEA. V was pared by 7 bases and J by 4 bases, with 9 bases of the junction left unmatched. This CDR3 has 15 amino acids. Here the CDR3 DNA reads TGCAGCGCTTCCTCCGGGACAGGGGGGAATCAGCCCCAGCATTTT. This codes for CSASSGTGGNQPQHF.

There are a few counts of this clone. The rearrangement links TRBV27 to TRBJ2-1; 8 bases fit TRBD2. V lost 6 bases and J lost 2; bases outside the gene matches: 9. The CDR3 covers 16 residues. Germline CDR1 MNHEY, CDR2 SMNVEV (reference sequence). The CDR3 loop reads CASRSGSGRPYNEQFF. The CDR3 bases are TGTGCCAGCAGATCGGGGAGCGGGAGACCCTACAATGAGCAGTTCTTC.

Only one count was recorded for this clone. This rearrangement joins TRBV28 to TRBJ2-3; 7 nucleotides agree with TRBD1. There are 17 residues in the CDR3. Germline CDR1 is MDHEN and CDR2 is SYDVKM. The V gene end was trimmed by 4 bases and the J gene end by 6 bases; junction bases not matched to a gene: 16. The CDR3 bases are TGTGCCAGCAGTTCCCCCTCCTCCGACAGGGCCTCGGATACGCAGTATTTT. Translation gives CASSSPSSDRASDTQYF.

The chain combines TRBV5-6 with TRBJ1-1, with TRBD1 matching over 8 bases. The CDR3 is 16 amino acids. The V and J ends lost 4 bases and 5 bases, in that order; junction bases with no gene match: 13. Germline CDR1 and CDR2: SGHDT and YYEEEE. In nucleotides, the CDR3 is TGTGCCAGCAGCGACGACAGGGGCGGAGGAGGGACTGAAGCTTTCTTT. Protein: CASSDDRGGGGTEAFF.

The CDR3 DNA sequence: TGCAGCGTCAAGCGGGAGGGAGTCTACGAGCAGTACTTC. As protein: CSVKREGVYEQYF. The genes are TRBV29-1 and TRBJ2-7; 10 bases fit TRBD2. Germline V gene sequence: CDR1 SQVTM, CDR2 ANQGSEA. This CDR3 is 13 amino acids long. Trimming removed 6 bases from V and 3 bases from J; junction bases left unmatched: 5.

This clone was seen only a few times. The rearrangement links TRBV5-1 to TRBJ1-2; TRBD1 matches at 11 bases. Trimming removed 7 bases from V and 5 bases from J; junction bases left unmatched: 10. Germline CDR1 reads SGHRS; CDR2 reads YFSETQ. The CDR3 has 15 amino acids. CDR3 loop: CASVGTGGSLYGYTF. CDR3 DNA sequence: TGCGCCAGCGTCGGGACAGGGGGTTCCCTGTATGGCTACACCTTC.

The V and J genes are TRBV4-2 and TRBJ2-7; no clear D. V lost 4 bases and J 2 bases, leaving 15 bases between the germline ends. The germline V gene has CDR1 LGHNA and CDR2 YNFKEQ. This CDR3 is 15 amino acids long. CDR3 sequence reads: CASSPRPASPYEQYF. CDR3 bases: TGTGCCAGCAGCCCTAGACCGGCTTCCCCCTACGAGCAGTACTTC.